One and the same sample provided the 10 T cell receptor beta chains below, sequenced in a study of identical twins. A single record per CDR3 protein comes from TCRdb applying MiXCR to the 5' RACE reads. The sample holds 540,000 or so distinct CDR3 sequences, 20% to 25% seen once. This sample also appeared in a second study, on yellow fever vaccine responses in identical twins.

The specimen sequenced was CD4+ T cells sorted from blood. The receptors originated from a woman aged 18-29 years in good health.

This chain connects TRBV28 to TRBJ2-4, with a weak D call TRBD1 (5 bases). The CDR3 extends over 17 amino acids. Germline-derived CDR1 and CDR2 are MDHEN and SYDVKM. Trimming took off 4 bases at V and 2 bases at J, with 18 bases between the two ends. The CDR3 spells CASSSPPPGLSKNIQYF. The CDR3 DNA follows: TGTGCCAGCAGTTCCCCTCCCCCAGGGCTATCCAAAAACATTCAGTACTTC. Looking up the rest from reference TRBV28 and TRBJ2-4 gives the full variable domain: DVKVTQSSRYLVKRTGEKVFLECVQDMDHENMFWYRQDPGLGLRLIYFSYDVKMKEKGDIPEGYSVSREKKERFSLILESASTNQTSMYLCASSSPPPGLSKNIQYFGAGTRLSVL.

The chain recombines TRBV5-1 with TRBJ2-3; 9 bases map to TRBD2. Unmatched junction bases numbered 8, after V lost 4 bases and J lost 2 bases. The CDR3 consists of 16 residues. Looked up from germline, CDR1 is SGHRS and CDR2 is YFSETQ. DNA of the CDR3: TGCGCCAGCAGCACGACTAGCGGAGGTTTCACAGATACGCAGTATTTT. Translating gives CASSTTSGGFTDTQYF.

This clonotype was counted only a few times. This rearrangement joins TRBV10-2 to TRBJ2-3; 9 nucleotides match TRBD2. The germline V gene has CDR1 WSHSY and CDR2 SAAADI. CDR3 length: 15 amino acids. With 6 bases clipped from V and 6 bases from J, the junction kept 10 bases outside the gene matches. The CDR3 DNA follows: TGCGCCAGCAGGCTCTTGCGGGAGGGCCCCGATACGCAGTATTTT. Translating it yields CASRLLREGPDTQYF.

This chain joins TRBV10-3 and TRBJ2-1; D gene ambiguous. The V and J ends lost 0 bases and 4 bases respectively, with 16 bases between them. The V gene's germline CDR1 is ENHRY and CDR2 SYGVKD. There are 17 residues in the CDR3. The CDR3 loop is CAISESSPGADYNEQFF. The CDR3 region has the DNA TGTGCCATCAGTGAGTCGAGCCCGGGCGCCGATTACAATGAGCAGTTCTTC.

The chain links TRBV4-1 to TRBJ2-1; D call uncertain. The CDR3 is 14 residues long. V lost 2 bases, J lost 9 bases, and 14 bases lay in between. Germline V CDR1 and CDR2: MGHRA, YSYEKL. CDR3: CASSQPIMAREQFF. The CDR3 region has the DNA TGCGCCAGCAGCCAACCGATCATGGCCCGTGAGCAGTTCTTC.

This clonotype appeared a few times. The rearrangement links TRBV10-3 to TRBJ1-5; the D gene is possibly TRBD1 (5 bases). V gave up 8 bases and J gave up 5 bases, with 19 bases separating them. Germline lookup yields CDR1 ENHRY and CDR2 SYGVKD. The CDR3 has 15 amino acids. The CDR3 region is CAIGTEGGGDQPQHF. DNA of the CDR3: TGTGCCATCGGCACAGAGGGCGGGGGTGATCAGCCCCAGCATTTT.

In this sample, this clonotype turned up a few times. J is TRBJ2-1 and V is TRBV4-2, with D perhaps being TRBD1 or TRBD2 (5 bases each). The CDR3 consists of 17 residues. V dropped 2 bases and J dropped 2 bases, with 16 bases sitting between them. Germline loops: CDR1 LGHNA, CDR2 YNFKEQ. The DNA of the CDR3 is TGTGCCAGCAGCCAAATGAGGGGATCTAGTCCCTACAATGAGCAGTTCTTC. It yields the protein CASSQMRGSSPYNEQFF.

This clonotype was seen more than once but under ten times. The genes are TRBV20-1 and TRBJ1-2, with D possibly matching TRBD1 (6 bases). With 4 bases removed from V and 2 bases from J, the gap between germline ends came to 8 bases. Per the germline V gene, CDR1 is DFQATT and CDR2 is SNEGSKA (reference sequence). The CDR3 runs 12 residues. In nucleotides, the CDR3 is TGCAGTGCTAATACAGGGAACTATGGCTACACCTTC. Translated: CSANTGNYGYTF.

The genes are TRBV10-3 and TRBJ2-2, with 8 bases that match TRBD1. Germline V gene sequence: CDR1 ENHRY, CDR2 SYGVKD. The ends lost 9 bases at V and 1 base at J; junction bases unmatched: 10. The CDR3 runs 16 residues. The CDR3 sequence: CAIRGSGTGNTGELFF. CDR3 coding DNA: TGTGCCATACGGGGCTCCGGGACAGGGAACACCGGGGAGCTGTTTTTT.

The J gene is TRBJ2-2, the V gene TRBV10-3; D remains unclear. This CDR3 region has 14 residues. The V end lost 6 bases, the J end lost 6 bases, and 14 bases lay between the germline ends. Germline values: CDR1 ENHRY, CDR2 SYGVKD. The CDR3 protein is CAIRDAGRAGELFF. CDR3 nucleotides: TGTGCCATCAGGGACGCCGGTAGGGCCGGGGAGCTGTTTTTT.